The clone carrying this T cell receptor (beta chain) is medium-sized (0.01 to 0.1%) within its sample. The V end lost 0 bases, the J end lost 5 bases, and 16 bases lay between the germline ends. The CDR3 has 16 amino acids. Germline V gene lookup returns CDR1 KGHDR and CDR2 SFDVKD. This entry belongs to a study of blood T cell repertoires in COVID-19. Across the study: The United States, Italy and Spain were the sources of the acute and convalescent COVID-19 samples.

The table came from immunoSEQ multiplex PCR; TCRdb's copy has only in-frame clones and leaves some out. The data contain roughly 62,000 clones, approximately 92% of them singletons. This chain uses TRBV24-1 with TRBJ2-7, with D maybe TRBD1 (6 bases). The clonotype comes from a human donor in a cohort sampled during active COVID-19. Sequencing used peripheral blood. The CDR3 loop is CATSDLRSGQGNEQYF. CDR3 nucleotide sequence: TGTGCCACCAGTGATTTGCGTTCAGGTCAGGGGAACGAGCAGTACTTC.